The present TCR beta chain was sequenced within a study of T cell changes during pregnancy in multiple sclerosis. The germline CDR1 and CDR2 sequences are LNHNV and YYDKDF (reference sequence). This CDR3 has 15 amino acids. Sequenced by immunoSEQ multiplex PCR; TCRdb stores in-frame clones only, minus some. Among around 100,000 clones listed, 91% were seen once. Remarks on this clone: Germline is not matched at one junction end, which may reflect a read error.

This specimen consisted of peripheral blood, obtained after pregnancy. The V gene is TRBV15, the J gene TRBJ2-3; possibly TRBD2 for D (5 bases). The sequence derives from a female donor with multiple sclerosis, enrolled in a pregnancy study. The CDR3: CATSTGVASRDTQYF. The CDR3 DNA follows: TGTGCCACCAGCACCGGGGTGGCTAGCAGAGATACGCAGTATTTT.